The clone carrying this TCR beta chain was counted once. The antigen is not known. PCR was performed using 60 Vbeta and 13 Jbeta primers. In the original workflow: A later analysis counted 65 million to 95 million unique TCR beta chains, roughly 11 million shared. TCRdb keeps only in-frame clones here, not all; method: immunoSEQ multiplex PCR. That table gives V, J and clone size, and the DNA gave D and trimming. The repertoire holds roughly 110,000 clones, with about four fifths as singletons. This sample was included in a study of cytomegalovirus exposure and HLA in healthy donors. Study-level results: The study assumed roughly uniform donor sequencing depth for presence/absence analyses. HLA alleles were associated with 18,000 or so TCR beta sequences in a later analysis at 0.05 false discovery rate.

Trimming took 0 bases from V and 8 from J, leaving 16 bases between them. The V gene's germline CDR1 is MNHNY and CDR2 SVGAGI (reference sequence). This CDR3 region has 15 residues. The sample consisted of PBMCs. The receptor's source is a man aged 30 to 45 in good health and CMV-seropositive. The gene calls are TRBV6-6 and TRBJ1-2, with no clear D. CDR3 nucleotides: TGTGCCAGCAGTTACTCGACGGGGAAAGTGGAGGGCTACACCTTC. It yields the protein CASSYSTGKVEGYTF.